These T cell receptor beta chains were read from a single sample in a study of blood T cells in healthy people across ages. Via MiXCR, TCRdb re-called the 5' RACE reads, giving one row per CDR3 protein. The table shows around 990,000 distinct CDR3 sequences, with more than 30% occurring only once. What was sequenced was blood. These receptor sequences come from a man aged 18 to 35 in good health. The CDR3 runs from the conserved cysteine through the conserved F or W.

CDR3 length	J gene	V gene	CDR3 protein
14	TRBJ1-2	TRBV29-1	CSVDASADNYGYTF
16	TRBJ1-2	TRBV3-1	CASSRGQGGTVYGYTF
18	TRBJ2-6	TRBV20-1	CSARVSRDSHSGANVLTF
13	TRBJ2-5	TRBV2	CDSSAGTAETQYF
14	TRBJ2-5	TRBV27	CASSQPYPTNEQYF
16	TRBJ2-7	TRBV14	CASSPRTGRSSYEQYF
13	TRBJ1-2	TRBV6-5	CASSYAGRAGYTF
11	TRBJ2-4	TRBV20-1	CSAREVASEYF
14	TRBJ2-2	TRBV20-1	CSARRTGRTGELFF
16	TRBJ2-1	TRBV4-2	CASNASGAGVADEQFF
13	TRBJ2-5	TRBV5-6	CASSYLRYNEQYF
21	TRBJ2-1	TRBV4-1	CASSQVGTSGGQLSSYNEQFF
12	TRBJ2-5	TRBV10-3	CATAGSQETQYF
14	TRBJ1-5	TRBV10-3	CAISVNRETQPQHF
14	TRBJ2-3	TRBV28	CASTAPDSTDTQYF
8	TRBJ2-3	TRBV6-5	CASSPRYF
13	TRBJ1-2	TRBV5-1	CASSVDSFRGYTF
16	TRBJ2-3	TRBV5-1	CASSLGPSTITDTQYF
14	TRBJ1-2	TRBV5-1	CASSPRPGQDGYTF
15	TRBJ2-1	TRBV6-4	CASSDLSVGYNEQFF
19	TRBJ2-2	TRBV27	CASSSGRLAGGRNTGELFF
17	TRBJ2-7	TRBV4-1	CASSQGLAGARSYEQYF
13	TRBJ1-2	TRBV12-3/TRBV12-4	CASSLDYRDGYTF
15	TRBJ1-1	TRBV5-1	CASSLAPTQNTEAFF
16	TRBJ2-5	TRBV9	CASSNPLRGLQETQYF
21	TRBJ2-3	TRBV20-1	CSARGRTGTSGGADSVDTQYF
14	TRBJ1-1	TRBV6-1	CASSRPGTGYEAFF